This is a list of T cell receptor beta chains from one sample in a study of neurological immune-mediated disorders. TCRdb redid the calling of the 5' RACE reads with MiXCR, one entry per CDR3 protein. The table includes 78,000 or so distinct CDR3 sequences, 5% to 5.5% detected once. Sequencing was performed on PBMCs. Receptor source: a woman in her twenties or thirties with multiple sclerosis. CDR3s include the opening cysteine and the closing phenylalanine or tryptophan. Each record gives: J gene, V gene, clone size, D gene, CDR3 length, CDR3 protein, CDR3 DNA. The D gene is left open where the match is weak. Some rows mark clone size as missing; the rest say once, few, many or name a class of expanded clone.

TRBJ1-1 TRBV20-1 many NA 12 CSARDGNTEAFF TGCAGTGCTAGAGATGGGAACACTGAAGCTTTCTTT
TRBJ2-6 TRBV7-3 many NA 15 CASSSSSSGANVLTF TGTGCCAGCAGCTCCTCTTCCTCTGGGGCCAACGTCCTGACTTTC
TRBJ2-5 TRBV20-1 many NA 12 CSARDGEETQYF TGCAGTGCTAGGGACGGGGAAGAGACCCAGTACTTC
TRBJ2-5 TRBV5-1 NA TRBD2 16 CASSRTSGSGAETQYF TGCGCCAGCAGCCGGACTAGCGGGAGCGGGGCAGAGACCCAGTACTTC
TRBJ2-3 TRBV12-3/TRBV12-4 many TRBD1 15 CASSFRQGAGDTQYF TGTGCCAGCAGTTTCCGGCAGGGGGCGGGAGATACGCAGTATTTT
TRBJ2-7 TRBV19 NA TRBD1 13 CASSSTGVYEQYF TGTGCCAGTAGTTCAACAGGGGTCTACGAGCAGTACTTC
TRBJ1-1 TRBV5-1 many NA 14 CASSLGPMNTEAFF TGCGCCAGCAGCCTTGGACCCATGAACACTGAAGCTTTCTTT
TRBJ1-1 TRBV20-1 many NA 12 CSASTPNTEAFF TGCAGTGCTTCTACACCTAACACTGAAGCTTTCTTT
TRBJ2-3 TRBV4-1 many NA 15 CASSQEGKGWDTQYF TGCGCCAGCAGCCAAGAAGGGAAGGGGTGGGATACGCAGTATTTT
TRBJ1-6 TRBV12-3/TRBV12-4 many NA 15 CATSASGPRTSPLHF TGTGCCACCTCGGCCTCCGGGCCCCGGACTTCACCCCTCCACTTT
TRBJ2-5 TRBV18 many NA 13 CASSPGGSETQYF TGTGCCAGCTCACCAGGGGGGTCGGAGACCCAGTACTTC
TRBJ2-5 TRBV20-1 many NA 14 CSAWVIVDAETQYF TGCAGTGCATGGGTTATCGTGGACGCGGAGACCCAGTACTTC
TRBJ1-5 TRBV14 many NA 16 CASSRPPERDYQPQHF TGTGCCAGCAGCCGACCCCCGGAAAGGGATTATCAGCCCCAGCATTTT
TRBJ2-3 TRBV20-1 many NA 12 CSARDRVDTQYF TGCAGTGCTAGAGATCGAGTCGATACGCAGTATTTT
TRBJ1-5 TRBV20-1 few TRBD1 15 CSARRDRNSNQPQHF TGCAGTGCTAGGAGGGACAGGAATAGCAATCAGCCCCAGCATTTT
TRBJ2-3 TRBV24-1 many NA 15 CATSDTGTITDTQYF TGTGCCACCAGTGATACGGGGACAATCACAGATACGCAGTATTTT
TRBJ2-4 TRBV7-8 many NA 17 CASSWSTLGGAYNIQYF TGTGCCAGCAGCTGGTCAACACTGGGGGGGGCCTATAACATTCAGTACTTC
TRBJ2-1 TRBV5-1 NA TRBD1 14 CASSQGTGGSEQFF TGCGCCAGCAGCCAAGGGACAGGGGGGAGTGAGCAGTTCTTC
TRBJ1-2 TRBV7-2 many NA 14 CASSYTGSNYGYTF TGTGCCAGCAGCTATACAGGCTCTAACTATGGCTACACCTTC
TRBJ2-2 TRBV12-3/TRBV12-4 few TRBD2 16 CASSLDLAVNTGELFF TGTGCCAGCAGTTTAGATCTAGCGGTGAACACCGGGGAGCTGTTTTTT
TRBJ2-1 TRBV5-1 many TRBD1 15 CASSSPGQGSNEQFF TGCGCCAGCAGCTCGCCGGGACAGGGATCCAATGAGCAGTTCTTC
TRBJ2-1 TRBV20-1 many TRBD2 17 CSVSRLAGGPRDNEQFF TGCAGTGTCAGCCGACTAGCGGGAGGGCCTAGGGACAATGAGCAGTTCTTC
TRBJ2-3 TRBV5-1 many TRBD2 15 CASSLGGGSADTQYF TGCGCCAGCAGCCTGGGGGGGGGTTCTGCAGATACGCAGTATTTT
TRBJ2-1 TRBV20-1 many NA 10 CSASRNEQFF TGCAGTGCTAGCCGGAATGAGCAGTTCTTC
TRBJ2-7 TRBV12-3/TRBV12-4 NA TRBD1 12 CASSLTGPRQYF TGTGCCAGCAGTTTGACAGGGCCGCGGCAGTACTTC
TRBJ2-7 TRBV12-3/TRBV12-4 few NA 14 CASRPRDGGREQYF TGTGCCAGCAGGCCCCGGGACGGCGGAAGGGAGCAGTACTTC
TRBJ2-1 TRBV7-9 many NA 15 CASSPARLRDKEQFF TGTGCCAGCAGCCCCGCCCGATTGCGGGATAAGGAGCAGTTCTTC
TRBJ2-1 TRBV5-6 many TRBD2 14 CASSLGAGGNEQFF TGTGCCAGCAGCTTAGGAGCGGGAGGCAATGAGCAGTTCTTC
TRBJ1-5 TRBV7-8 many NA 13 CASSLAQNQPQHF TGTGCCAGCAGCTTAGCGCAGAATCAGCCCCAGCATTTT
TRBJ2-2 TRBV5-6 many TRBD2 14 CASLLAGVTGELFF TGTGCCAGCTTACTAGCGGGTGTAACCGGGGAGCTGTTTTTT
TRBJ2-2 TRBV5-1 many TRBD2 15 CASSFGLVVIGELFF TGCGCCAGCAGCTTTGGACTAGTAGTGATCGGGGAGCTGTTTTTT
TRBJ1-2 TRBV12-3/TRBV12-4 many NA 13 CASSFSPLYGYTF TGTGCCAGCAGTTTTTCGCCTCTCTATGGCTACACCTTC
TRBJ2-5 TRBV5-1 few TRBD2 16 CASSFLSGGLQETQYF TGCGCCAGCAGCTTCCTGAGCGGGGGGCTTCAAGAGACCCAGTACTTC
TRBJ2-7 TRBV29-1 NA NA 16 CSVEILGRGPTYEQYF TGCAGCGTTGAGATTCTCGGCAGAGGACCTACCTACGAGCAGTACTTC
TRBJ2-2 TRBV2 many NA 12 CASGRNTGELFF TGTGCCTCCGGGAGGAACACCGGGGAGCTGTTTTTT
TRBJ2-3 TRBV6-2/TRBV6-3 many NA 14 CASSYVGSTDTQYF TGTGCCAGCAGTTACGTGGGGAGCACAGATACGCAGTATTTT
TRBJ1-2 TRBV5-1 few NA 14 CASSWGDARGGYTF TGCGCCAGCAGCTGGGGGGACGCCCGTGGGGGCTACACCTTC
TRBJ2-5 TRBV5-5 many NA 14 CASSLESFQETQYF TGTGCCAGCAGCTTGGAGTCCTTCCAAGAGACCCAGTACTTC
TRBJ2-3 TRBV20-1 many NA 12 CSARRGTDTQYF TGCAGTGCTAGGAGGGGTACAGATACGCAGTATTTT
TRBJ2-1 TRBV20-1 many NA 14 CSARDPPPVREQFF TGCAGTGCTAGAGATCCCCCCCCCGTACGTGAGCAGTTCTTC
TRBJ2-3 TRBV5-1 medium-sized NA 12 CASSSSTDTQYF TGTGCCAGCAGCTCAAGCACAGATACGCAGTATTTT
TRBJ1-5 TRBV7-2 many TRBD1 15 CASSLAGTGDKPQHF TGTGCCAGCAGCTTAGCCGGGACAGGGGACAAGCCCCAGCATTTT
TRBJ2-3 TRBV29-1 NA NA 14 CSVEGLKNTDTQYF TGCAGCGTTGAAGGTCTTAAGAACACAGATACGCAGTATTTT
TRBJ2-2 TRBV5-1 many NA 13 CASSLQDSGELFF TGCGCCAGCAGCTTACAGGATTCCGGGGAGCTGTTTTTT
TRBJ2-5 TRBV29-1 few NA 13 CSVEEQGQETQYF TGCAGCGTTGAAGAGCAGGGGCAAGAGACCCAGTACTTC
TRBJ2-1 TRBV10-3 many NA 13 CAISGGYSDEQFF TGTGCCATCAGTGGGGGATATTCCGATGAGCAGTTCTTC
TRBJ2-5 TRBV10-1 many TRBD2 15 CASSESGLAKETQYF TGCGCCAGCAGTGAATCGGGACTAGCGAAAGAGACCCAGTACTTC
TRBJ1-1 TRBV5-5 many NA 12 CASSLLLREAFF TGTGCCAGCAGTTTACTACTCCGCGAAGCTTTCTTT